This record covers a single T cell receptor beta chain. What it binds is not known. The record originates from a study of blood T cells in healthy people across ages. The germline CDR1 and CDR2 sequences are SGHTA and FQGTGA. V trimming: 0 bases; J trimming: 6 bases; junction bases outside the gene matches: 11. The CDR3 is 17 residues long. Study-level points and caveats: Using unsorted PBMCs precluded a conclusive naive versus antigen-experienced comparison.

For the second PCR, which ran for about 7 to 12 cycles, a sample-barcoded 5' primer and a J-beta primer mix were used. MiXCR, applied by TCRdb to the 5' RACE reads, yields one record per CDR3 protein. The table lists hundreds of thousands of distinct CDR3 sequences, about half of them singletons. Each individual donor underwent a draw of about 11 milliliters of peripheral blood. Sequenced material: blood. The V and J genes are TRBV7-3 and TRBJ2-5; 9 bases fit TRBD2. The receptor's source is a woman aged 55 to 70 in good health. The CDR3 is CASSLTGNAGGQQTQYF. CDR3 in DNA: TGTGCCAGCAGCTTAACGGGTAACGCGGGAGGGCAACAGACCCAGTACTTC.